The 27 T cell receptor beta chains presented below share a single source sample, sequenced in a study of glioma-infiltrating T cells. Using RNA template, CDR3s of TCR alpha and beta were amplified with iRepertoire arm-PCR. TCRdb redid the calling of the multiplex PCR reads with MiXCR, one entry per CDR3 protein. The sample includes approximately 130,000 distinct CDR3 sequences, 20% to 25% of them seen just once. Input material: glioma tissue, nonneoplastic brain tissue, or PBMCs (not recorded which). These receptors all stem from a human donor with low-grade glioma or glioblastoma, undergoing nonglioma brain surgery, or in good health (not recorded which).

This clonotype was observed at least ten times. The V and J genes are TRBV20-1 and TRBJ2-1; tentative D call: TRBD2 (6 bases). The CDR3 length is 16 residues. V lost 3 bases to trimming and J lost 2 bases, with 17 bases between them. Germline V gene data show CDR1 as DFQATT and CDR2 as SNEGSKA (reference sequence). For the CDR3, the DNA is TGCAGTGCTAGGCCCTCCGGGACGGGGGCCTACAATGAGCAGTTCTTC. This encodes CSARPSGTGAYNEQFF.

The sample holds a few counts of this clonotype. The chain couples TRBV12-3 or TRBV12-4 to TRBJ2-5; no clear D. The CDR3 is 12 residues long. Trimming removed 6 bases at V and 11 bases at J, with 16 bases between. CDR3: CASSPEPDSQYF. CDR3 nucleotide sequence: TGTGCCAGCAGCCCCGAACCAGACTCACAGTACTTC.

This clonotype was seen at least ten times. This chain links TRBV27 with TRBJ2-1; D gene ambiguous. There are 14 residues in the CDR3. The V gene's germline CDR1 is MNHEY and CDR2 SMNVEV (reference sequence). Trimming shortened V by 5 bases and J by 6 bases, and 14 bases separated the two germline ends. The CDR3, as DNA: TGTGCCAGCAGTCCGCGTGGGGTCCGCAATGAGCAGTTCTTC. This sequence encodes CASSPRGVRNEQFF.

This clonotype was seen a few times. Mismatch with germline at one junction end may stem from a read error. This chain links TRBV7-9 with TRBJ1-2; 10 bases are a match to TRBD1. Germline values: CDR1 SEHNR, CDR2 FQNEAQ (reference sequence). The length of the CDR3 is 15 residues. DNA of the CDR3: TGTGCCAGCAGCCTTCAGTCCGGGACAGGGGCTGGCTGCACCTTC. It specifies CASSLQSGTGAGCTF. The complete variable domain, with remaining parts taken from reference TRBV7-9 and TRBJ1-2, reads DTGVSQNPRHKITKRGQNVTFRCDPISEHNRLYWYRQTLGQGPEFLTYFQNEAQLEKSRLLSDRFSAERPKGSFSTLEIQRTEQGDSAMYLCASSLQSGTGAGCTFGSGTRLTVV.

This clonotype was counted many times. The rearrangement links TRBV20-1 to TRBJ1-5; 9 nucleotides match TRBD1. The CDR3 consists of 15 residues. Germline-derived CDR1 and CDR2 are DFQATT and SNEGSKA (reference sequence). V lost 6 bases to trimming and J lost 4 bases; unmatched junction nucleotides: 10. The CDR3 coding sequence is TGCAGTGCCGAAACAAGGGACAGGGCAAATCAGCCCCAGCATTTT. Protein product: CSAETRDRANQPQHF.

The chain has TRBV19 and TRBJ2-1; 11 bases line up with TRBD2. Germline lookup yields CDR1 LNHDA and CDR2 SQIVND (reference sequence). V was clipped by 3 bases and J by 5 bases; unmatched bases: 6. There are 16 residues in the CDR3. The CDR3 region has the DNA TGTGCCAGTAGTATCCGAACTAGCGGGGGCCACAATGAGCAGTTCTTC. This encodes CASSIRTSGGHNEQFF.

The chain carries TRBV6-2 or TRBV6-3 and TRBJ2-3, with 11 bases matching TRBD1. CDR1 MNHEY and CDR2 SVGEGT come from the germline V gene. The CDR3 covers 17 residues. V shed 5 bases and J 2 bases; nucleotides not matched to a gene: 9. The CDR3 sequence: CASSAGQGGGFTDTQYF. As DNA, the CDR3 is TGTGCCAGCAGTGCGGGACAGGGGGGCGGCTTCACAGATACGCAGTATTTT.

V gene TRBV18 combines with J gene TRBJ1-1, with 7 bases lining up with TRBD1. The CDR3 contains 14 residues. V was clipped by 6 bases and J by 1 base; unmatched bases: 5. CDR1 is KGHSH, CDR2 LQKENI, per germline. As DNA, the CDR3 is TGTGCCAGCTCCTATGACAGGGCGAACACTGAAGCTTTCTTT. This sequence encodes CASSYDRANTEAFF.

This clonotype was seen a few times. This chain links TRBV6-2 or TRBV6-3 with TRBJ1-1; a weak D match, TRBD1 (6 bases). V lost 2 bases to trimming and J lost 5 bases, with 15 bases between them. The CDR3 is 15 amino acids. CDR1 MNHEY and CDR2 SVGEGT come from the germline V gene. The CDR3, as DNA: TGTGCCAGCAGTTACGGGGGACAAGACGGGACTGAAGCTTTCTTT. Protein product: CASSYGGQDGTEAFF.

There are many counts of this clonotype. The chain joins TRBV15 to TRBJ1-1; possibly TRBD1 for D (5 bases). The CDR3 totals 12 residues. Per germline, CDR1 LNHNV and CDR2 YYDKDF (reference sequence). Deletions cut 5 bases from V and 10 bases from J, with 14 bases between. The CDR3 DNA follows: TGTGCCACCAGCGCCCGTCAGGGTTCAGCTTTCTTT. This gives the protein CATSARQGSAFF. Full variable domain (remainder filled in from reference TRBV15 and TRBJ1-1): DAMVIQNPRYQVTQFGKPVTLSCSQTLNHNVMYWYQQKSSQAPKLLFHYYDKDFNNEADTPDNFQSRRPNTSFCFLDIRSPGLGDTAMYLCATSARQGSAFFGQGTRLTVV.

This clonotype showed up many times. The rearrangement joins TRBV6-6 to TRBJ1-2; D uncertain. Germline V gene lookup returns CDR1 MNHNY and CDR2 SVGAGI (reference sequence). V gave up 0 bases and J gave up 6 bases, with 8 bases separating them. The CDR3 sequence is 13 residues long. CDR3: CASSYSNTHGYTF. CDR3 DNA sequence: TGTGCCAGCAGTTACTCGAACACCCATGGCTACACCTTC.

This clonotype has just a few counts. The V gene is TRBV24-1, the J gene TRBJ2-1; TRBD2 matches 15 bases. Germline V gives CDR1 KGHDR, CDR2 SFDVKD. Losses at the gene ends were 4 bases for V and 14 bases for J; bases not matched to a gene: 8. CDR3 length: 15 residues. CDR3 region: CATSDLRGLAGGEFF. The CDR3 nucleotides read TGTGCCACCAGTGACCTACGGGGACTAGCGGGGGGCGAGTTCTTC.

In the case of this clonotype: A much bigger clone sits one base away, suggesting this may be a read error. This sequence joins TRBV7-2 and TRBJ2-1, with D maybe TRBD2 (6 bases). This CDR3 has 14 amino acids. Per the germline V gene, CDR1 is SGHTA and CDR2 is FQGNSA. The CDR3 here is CASSSGDSYNGQFF. For the CDR3, the DNA is TGTGCCAGCAGCAGTGGGGACTCCTACAATGGGCAGTTCTTC.

This clonotype was seen more than once but under ten times. The V call is TRBV19, the J call TRBJ2-1, with 8 bases lining up with TRBD2. J gave up 1 base and V 0 bases, and 8 bases lay outside the gene matches. Germline V CDR1 and CDR2: LNHDA, SQIVND (reference sequence). The CDR3 has 18 amino acids. CDR3 bases: TGTGCCAGTAGTATAGATCCCAGGATAGCGGGGTCCTACAATGAGCAGTTCTTC. It translates to CASSIDPRIAGSYNEQFF.

A word on this clonotype: It is likely a read error, because the conserved phenylalanine at the end of the CDR3 is missing. This chain uses TRBV25-1 with TRBJ2-5, with D perhaps TRBD2 (5 bases). Germline loops: CDR1 MGHDK, CDR2 SYGVNS. V lost 8 bases and J lost 7, with 17 bases in between. The CDR3 totals 13 residues. CDR3 amino acids: CASHNGVSMTQYL. The CDR3 region has the DNA TGTGCCAGCCATAACGGGGTCTCGATGACCCAGTACCTC.

This clonotype was picked up many times. The J gene is TRBJ2-3, the V gene TRBV3-1, with D possibly TRBD1 on 5 matching bases. The V gene lost 6 bases and the J gene lost 2 bases, with 15 bases spanning the gap. Germline assignment: CDR1 LGHDT and CDR2 YNNKEL (reference sequence). The CDR3 totals 15 residues. CDR3 in DNA: TGTGCCAGCAGACACACAGGAGATTTCACAGATACGCAGTATTTT. Its translation is CASRHTGDFTDTQYF.

The sample holds one count of this clonotype. A much larger clone sits a single nucleotide away, making a read error possible. The V and J genes are TRBV7-9 and TRBJ1-1; no firm D call. CDR3 size: 14 residues. Germline values: CDR1 SEHNR, CDR2 FQNEAQ (reference sequence). The CDR3 nucleotides read TGTGCCACCACTACCCGGCGGGTCAACACTGAAGTTTTCTTT. It translates to CATTTRRVNTEVFF.

This clonotype occurred many times. The chain links TRBV27 to TRBJ1-3; D not resolved. This CDR3 region has 15 residues. CDR1 MNHEY and CDR2 SMNVEV come from the germline V gene (reference sequence). Trimming removed 3 bases from V and 1 base from J, with 10 bases in between. The CDR3: CASSFGPRSGNTIYF. CDR3 coding DNA: TGTGCCAGCAGTTTTGGTCCGCGTTCTGGAAACACCATATATTTT.

This sequence joins TRBV10-3 and TRBJ1-1, with D tentatively TRBD1 (5 bases). The CDR3 covers 15 residues. The V and J ends lost 3 bases and 4 bases respectively, with 15 bases between them. Germline CDR1 reads ENHRY; CDR2 reads SYGVKD. The CDR3 reads CAISDKLRDGTEAFF. The CDR3 region has the DNA TGTGCCATCAGTGATAAGCTCCGGGACGGCACTGAAGCTTTCTTT.

The chain carries TRBV20-1 and TRBJ2-3, with 8 bases aligning to TRBD2. This CDR3 has 14 residues. V lost 5 bases, J lost 5 bases, and 9 bases stayed unmatched. Per the germline V gene, CDR1 is DFQATT and CDR2 is SNEGSKA (reference sequence). CDR3 bases: TGCAGTGCTCCTCGCGGGGGGCCGAGAGATACGCAGTATTTT. Its protein product is CSAPRGGPRDTQYF.

This clonotype has more than one count but fewer than ten. The V call is TRBV7-8, the J call TRBJ2-1, with D unclear. The germline V and J ends were trimmed by 0 bases and 6 bases, with 3 bases remaining between them. The CDR3 has 12 amino acids. CDR1 is SGHVS, CDR2 FQNEAQ, per germline. CDR3 sequence: CASSLAFNEQFF. Here the CDR3 DNA reads TGTGCCAGCAGCTTAGCTTTCAATGAGCAGTTCTTC. The entire variable domain, with the rest obtained from reference TRBV7-8 and TRBJ2-1, is as follows: GAGVSQSPRYKVAKRGQDVALRCDPISGHVSLFWYQQALGQGPEFLTYFQNEAQLDKSGLPSDRFFAERPEGSVSTLKIQRTQQEDSAVYLCASSLAFNEQFFGPGTRLTVL.

The V gene is TRBV20-1, the J gene TRBJ2-3; 9 nucleotides match TRBD2. The J segment lost 7 bases and the V segment lost 4 bases, leaving 12 bases of the junction unmatched. Germline V gene sequence: CDR1 DFQATT, CDR2 SNEGSKA (reference sequence). CDR3 length: 15 amino acids. CDR3 in amino acids: CSAKGIWRGGYTQYF. In nucleotides, the CDR3 is TGCAGTGCTAAGGGTATTTGGCGGGGGGGATATACGCAGTATTTT.

Turning to this clonotype: This sequence may be a read error, since a much larger clone differs from it by one base. The chain carries TRBV6-1 and TRBJ2-7, with D possibly matching TRBD1 (5 bases). Germline V gives CDR1 MNHNS, CDR2 SASEGT. The CDR3 is 13 amino acids. V was cut by 7 bases and J by 3 bases, with 13 bases left in between. The CDR3 nucleotides are TGTGCCAGCAAAGGACATGGGAACTACGAGCAGTACGTC. Its translation: CASKGHGNYEQYV.

This clonotype showed up many times. This rearrangement joins TRBV10-3 to TRBJ2-3, with a weak D call TRBD2 (6 bases). Germline V gene lookup returns CDR1 ENHRY and CDR2 SYGVKD. The CDR3 totals 13 residues. Trimming removed 4 bases at V and 2 bases at J, with 7 bases between. The CDR3 sequence is CAISGDFTDTQYF. The CDR3 DNA reads as TGTGCCATCAGTGGGGACTTCACAGATACGCAGTATTTT.

In the case of this clonotype: One junction end does not reproduce the germline sequence, and a read error may be involved. The chain couples TRBV27 to TRBJ2-3; 9 bases fit TRBD2. CDR1 is MNHEY and CDR2 is SMNVEV in the germline V gene (reference sequence). CDR3 length: 16 residues. The chain's CDR3 is CASSLSAGGPTNTQYF. DNA for the CDR3: TGTGCCAGCAGTTTATCCGCGGGGGGGCCCACAAATACGCAGTATTTT.

The chain joins TRBV3-1 to TRBJ1-3; D might be TRBD1 (5 bases). Trimming left V 0 bases short and J 0 bases short, with 12 bases between. The CDR3 runs to 17 residues. CDR1 is LGHDT, CDR2 YNNKEL, per germline (reference sequence). The chain's CDR3 is CASSQDLQAHSGNTIYF. The CDR3 DNA is TGTGCCAGCAGCCAAGATCTACAGGCGCACTCTGGAAACACCATATATTTT.

Of note for this clonotype: The limits of the CDR3 on the DNA are not certain, so only TCRdb's listed CDR3 is given. J is TRBJ2-3 and V is TRBV27; whether TRBD1, the table's D call, matches the DNA was not checked. CDR1 and CDR2 (germline): MNHEY, SMNVEV (reference sequence). The CDR3 is 18 amino acids long, termini counted. Here the CDR3 reads CASSIYLCSGRTSDTQYF.